This T cell receptor (beta chain) derives from a study of T cell clonotyping in hematopoietic cell transplantation. This table comes from immunoSEQ multiplex PCR, and its TCRdb copy is limited to in-frame clones, with some not included. The sample includes fewer than 15,000 clones, about 72% of them seen just once. As regards this clone: As yet, its antigen is unknown.

Study-level points and caveats: Without cell sorting, CD4 versus CD8 contributions remain unresolved. Pathologically expanded recipient clonotypes increased progressively from day 30 to day 180 as diversity fell.

V lost 5 bases and J lost 6, with 11 bases in between. The CDR3 spans 13 residues. Germline loops: CDR1 SGHTA, CDR2 FQGNSA. The input for sequencing was peripheral blood mononuclear cells, taken 180 days after allogeneic stem cell transplant. The chain joins TRBV7-2 to TRBJ1-5; no reliable D call. The sequence was collected from a male patient between 55 and 70 years old who had an allogeneic stem cell transplant from an unrelated donor, so the T cells may come from the graft donor. Some clones in this sample may be carry-over from other donors' samples. The CDR3: CASSRYTGQPQHF. CDR3 bases: TGTGCCAGCAGCCGCTATACCGGTCAGCCCCAGCATTTT.